These 27 T cell receptor beta chains share one sample of origin, sequenced in a study of T cell responses to AZD1222 COVID-19 vaccine. Method: immunoSEQ multiplex PCR; TCRdb's copy keeps in-frame clones and lacks some. Here the sample spans more than 150,000 clones, just over 90% being singletons. This sample comprised peripheral blood, obtained on day 0 of AZD1222 vaccination. The source of these receptors is an adult in good health.

The J gene is TRBJ1-5, the V gene TRBV10-1; 7 nucleotides agree with TRBD1. Per the germline V gene, CDR1 is WNHNN and CDR2 is SYGVQD (reference sequence). The J segment lost 3 bases and the V segment lost 2 bases, leaving 1 base of the junction unmatched. The length of the CDR3 is 14 residues. The DNA for the CDR3 is TGCGCCAGCAGTGAGGGACAGGTCAATCAGCCCCAGCATTTT. It is translated as CASSEGQVNQPQHF.

The rearrangement links TRBV6-4 to TRBJ2-7, with 7 bases that match TRBD2. Looked up from germline, CDR1 is MRHNA and CDR2 is SNTAGT. This CDR3 comprises 15 residues. V trimming: 4 bases; J trimming: 0 bases; junction bases outside the gene matches: 6. The CDR3 spells CASSAAGDGSYEQYF. The CDR3 DNA sequence: TGTGCCAGCAGTGCCGCGGGGGACGGCTCCTACGAGCAGTACTTC.

The genes are TRBV12-3 or TRBV12-4 and TRBJ1-2, with D uncertain. The CDR3 has 11 residues. The germline V and J ends were trimmed by 6 bases and 2 bases, with 4 bases remaining between them. CDR3 bases: TGTGCCAGCAGAAAGAACTATGGCTACACCTTC. This gives the protein CASRKNYGYTF.

The chain couples TRBV4-1 to TRBJ1-1, with D unresolved. The CDR3 has 13 amino acids. CDR1 and CDR2 (germline): MGHRA, YSYEKL. V was cut by 3 bases and J by 3 bases, with 8 bases left in between. This chain's CDR3 is CASSQLIHTEAFF. The CDR3 DNA is TGCGCCAGCAGCCAGTTAATTCACACTGAAGCTTTCTTT.

For the CDR3, the DNA is TGTGCCAGCAGCCCGACGGGGGGCGGCTATGGCTACACCTTC. The encoded protein is CASSPTGGGYGYTF. V and J are TRBV7-9 and TRBJ1-2, with a weak D call TRBD1 (6 bases). The CDR3 is 14 residues long. Trimming stripped 5 bases from V and 4 bases from J, with 14 bases between. CDR1 and CDR2 (germline): SEHNR, FQNEAQ (reference sequence).

The CDR3 here is CASSFVQFSYNSPLHF. CDR3 nucleotide sequence: TGTGCCAGCAGTTTTGTACAGTTCTCCTATAATTCACCCCTCCACTTT. V usage is TRBV28 and J usage is TRBJ1-6; D not resolved. The CDR3 has 16 residues. V was shortened by 3 bases and J by 0 bases, with 9 bases between the two germline ends. Per the germline V gene, CDR1 is MDHEN and CDR2 is SYDVKM. The whole variable domain, filled in from reference TRBV28 and TRBJ1-6, reads DVKVTQSSRYLVKRTGEKVFLECVQDMDHENMFWYRQDPGLGLRLIYFSYDVKMKEKGDIPEGYSVSREKKERFSLILESASTNQTSMYLCASSFVQFSYNSPLHFGNGTRLTVT.

The V call is TRBV6-2 or TRBV6-3, the J call TRBJ2-3; 11 bases are shared with TRBD1. CDR3 size: 16 residues. Germline-derived CDR1 and CDR2 are MNHEY and SVGEGT. With 6 bases clipped from V and 11 bases from J, the junction kept 16 bases outside the gene matches. The CDR3 region is CASSLGRDRGGYLQYF. The CDR3 DNA reads as TGTGCCAGCAGCCTCGGCCGGGACAGGGGGGGATATCTGCAGTATTTT.

V and J are TRBV6-5 and TRBJ1-5; no firm D call. Germline CDR1 reads MNHEY; CDR2 reads SVGAGI. V shed 6 bases and J shed 4 bases, with 13 bases lying between them. The CDR3 totals 14 residues. The CDR3 region is CASRHGQFNQPQHF. The CDR3 coding sequence is TGTGCCAGCAGGCACGGGCAGTTTAATCAGCCCCAGCATTTT.

The V and J genes are TRBV5-1 and TRBJ2-1; D is unclear. CDR1 is SGHRS, CDR2 YFSETQ, per germline. This CDR3 spans 15 amino acids. Trimming took off 7 bases at V and 3 bases at J, with 17 bases between the two ends. The CDR3 DNA reads as TGCGCCAGCCAGATACTGGCGTCGCGCTACAATGAGCAGTTCTTC. This translates into CASQILASRYNEQFF.

This chain connects TRBV3-1 (or the pseudogene TRBV3-2) to TRBJ1-1, with D hard to call. Trimming took 0 bases from V and 4 from J, leaving 12 bases between them. The V gene's germline CDR1 is LGHDT and CDR2 YNNKEL (reference sequence). The CDR3 totals 15 residues. The CDR3, as DNA: TGTGCCAGCAGCCAAGAGTGGGGAGATGCCACTGAAGCTTTCTTT. Amino acids: CASSQEWGDATEAFF.

This rearrangement joins TRBV7-2 to TRBJ1-1, with D maybe TRBD1 (5 bases). The germline V gene has CDR1 SGHTA and CDR2 FQGNSA. V was trimmed by 1 base and J by 11 bases, leaving 14 bases between them. The CDR3 spans 13 residues. CDR3 DNA sequence: TGTGCCAGCAGCTTAGTGGAGGGGTTGGGGGCTTTCTTT. Translated: CASSLVEGLGAFF.

The chain employs TRBV7-8 and TRBJ2-1, with 13 positions matching TRBD2. V lost 5 bases and J lost 5; bases outside the gene matches: 9. The CDR3 totals 17 residues. From germline, CDR1 is SGHVS and CDR2 FQNEAQ. This chain's CDR3 is CASSVRLAGGWDNEQFF. The CDR3 DNA is TGTGCCAGCAGCGTCAGACTAGCGGGGGGCTGGGACAATGAGCAGTTCTTC.

This clone was counted only a few times. This rearrangement joins TRBV7-8 to TRBJ1-2, with TRBD1 matching over 12 bases. The germline CDR1 and CDR2 sequences are SGHVS and FQNEAQ. The CDR3 runs to 15 residues. V was clipped by 4 bases and J by 8 bases; unmatched bases: 8. This chain's CDR3 is CASSSGQGAIVGYTF. The CDR3 coding sequence is TGTGCCAGCAGCTCGGGACAGGGGGCAATTGTGGGCTACACCTTC.

The chain joins TRBV5-1 to TRBJ2-5; TRBD2 matches 8 bases. V shed 5 bases, J shed 0 bases, and the junction held 6 bases outside the gene matches. This CDR3 region has 15 residues. Germline CDR1 is SGHRS and CDR2 is YFSETQ. CDR3 bases: TGCGCCAGCAGACCAGGCGGGGGGCACCAAGAGACCCAGTACTTC. The encoded protein is CASRPGGGHQETQYF.

This sequence joins TRBV11-2 and TRBJ1-5, with D unresolved. The CDR3 is 12 amino acids. V was cut by 5 bases and J by 7 bases, with 9 bases left in between. Looked up from germline, CDR1 is SGHAT and CDR2 is FQNNGV. The CDR3 protein is CASSALGQPQHF. The CDR3 coding sequence is TGTGCCAGCAGCGCCTTAGGGCAGCCCCAGCATTTT.

The chain combines TRBV19 with TRBJ2-7; D gene uncertain. With 3 bases removed from V and 5 bases from J, the gap between germline ends came to 5 bases. The CDR3 has 11 amino acids. Germline V gene data show CDR1 as LNHDA and CDR2 as SQIVND (reference sequence). The CDR3: CASSMYHEQYF. In DNA, the CDR3 is TGTGCCAGTAGTATGTACCACGAGCAGTACTTC.

This sequence joins TRBV19 and TRBJ1-1; D gene uncertain. This CDR3 is 14 amino acids long. Germline V CDR1 and CDR2: LNHDA, SQIVND (reference sequence). Trimming removed 7 bases from V and 0 bases from J, with 12 bases in between. CDR3 coding DNA: TGTGCCAGTACGGGCTTTTACCTGAACACTGAAGCTTTCTTT. As protein: CASTGFYLNTEAFF.

A single count supports this clone. The V gene is TRBV27, the J gene TRBJ1-2; 7 bases match TRBD1. The ends lost 4 bases at V and 4 bases at J; junction bases unmatched: 9. CDR1 and CDR2 from the germline V gene are MNHEY and SMNVEV (reference sequence). This CDR3 has 15 residues. The CDR3 sequence is CASSSDRAALYGYTF. DNA of the CDR3: TGTGCCAGCAGTTCCGACAGGGCTGCCCTCTATGGCTACACCTTC.

The chain couples TRBV18 to TRBJ1-5; TRBD1 aligns across 7 bases. The CDR3 runs 14 residues. CDR1 is KGHSH and CDR2 is LQKENI in the germline V gene. The V gene end was trimmed by 3 bases and the J gene end by 4 bases; junction bases not matched to a gene: 3. CDR3 sequence: CASSPGQPNQPQHF. The DNA of the CDR3 is TGTGCCAGCTCACCGGGACAGCCAAATCAGCCCCAGCATTTT.

The V call is TRBV2, the J call TRBJ1-2; D might be TRBD1 (5 bases). This CDR3 is 14 amino acids long. Germline CDR1 SNHLY, CDR2 FYNNEI. This CDR3 reads CAKYSGTKGYGYTF. CDR3 sequence (DNA): TGTGCGAAGTATTCCGGGACTAAGGGCTATGGCTACACCTTC.

J is TRBJ1-6 and V is TRBV6-6; D unclear. Trimming shortened V by 6 bases and J by 7 bases, and 7 bases separated the two germline ends. The CDR3 has 12 amino acids. Germline CDR1 MNHNY, CDR2 SVGAGI (reference sequence). CDR3 residues: CASSTLNSPLHF. DNA for the CDR3: TGTGCCAGCAGCACCCTAAATTCACCCCTCCACTTT.

The rearrangement uses TRBV3-1 (or the pseudogene TRBV3-2) and TRBJ2-7, with 7 bases that match TRBD1. In germline, CDR1 is LGHDT, CDR2 YNNKEL (reference sequence). CDR3 length: 15 residues. V was clipped by 5 bases and J by 5 bases; unmatched bases: 12. The CDR3 spells CASSFTGVKGDEQYF. DNA for the CDR3: TGTGCCAGCAGCTTTACAGGGGTAAAGGGCGACGAGCAGTACTTC.

The chain has TRBV4-1 and TRBJ1-4, with 11 bases fitting TRBD1. Germline V gene lookup returns CDR1 MGHRA and CDR2 YSYEKL. Trimming at V came to 4 bases and at J to 10 bases, leaving 8 bases not matched to a gene. The CDR3 spans 15 residues. The CDR3: CASSRDRGESSKLFF. The CDR3 DNA is TGCGCCAGCAGCCGGGACAGGGGGGAGTCTTCAAAACTGTTTTTT.

This rearrangement joins TRBV19 to TRBJ1-2, with 7 bases that match TRBD1. CDR3 size: 13 residues. V shed 1 base and J 8 bases; nucleotides not matched to a gene: 4. CDR1 and CDR2 (germline): LNHDA, SQIVND (reference sequence). The CDR3 bases are TGTGCCAGTAGTATAGTCGACAGGGCCGGCTACACCTTC. Amino acids: CASSIVDRAGYTF.

The chain employs TRBV7-6 and TRBJ2-3; 13 bases align to TRBD2. The CDR3 length is 16 residues. Germline V gene sequence: CDR1 SGHVS, CDR2 FNYEAQ. V shed 3 bases, J shed 1 base, and the junction held 1 base outside the gene matches. CDR3 sequence (DNA): TGTGCCAGCAGCTTTGGACTAGCGGGGGGCACAGATACGCAGTATTTT. The encoded protein is CASSFGLAGGTDTQYF.

This chain connects TRBV9 to TRBJ2-2; TRBD2 aligns across 9 bases. Trimming took 5 bases from V and 3 from J; bases not matched to a gene: 8. The germline V gene has CDR1 SGDLS and CDR2 YYNGEE. This CDR3 spans 16 amino acids. As DNA, the CDR3 is TGTGCCAGCAGTCCTGGTCCTAGCGGGGACACCGGGGAGCTGTTTTTT. It specifies CASSPGPSGDTGELFF.

The chain links TRBV2 to TRBJ1-1, with 10 bases identical to TRBD1. Germline V gene sequence: CDR1 SNHLY, CDR2 FYNNEI. Trimming cost V 9 bases and J 0 bases; bases outside gene matches: 7. This CDR3 contains 15 residues. CDR3 amino acids: CARGKGQGLNTEAFF. The CDR3 DNA reads TGTGCCAGGGGGAAGGGACAGGGGTTGAACACTGAAGCTTTCTTT. Complete variable domain (other parts from reference TRBV2 and TRBJ1-1): EPEVTQTPSHQVTQMGQEVILRCVPISNHLYFYWYRQILGQKVEFLVSFYNNEISEKSEIFDDQFSVERPDGSNFTLKIRSTKLEDSAMYFCARGKGQGLNTEAFFGQGTRLTVV.